Here is one T cell receptor (beta chain) with its context. What antigen it recognizes has not been identified. Base-call qualities are not available, and no considerably larger clone is one nucleotide away. The data stem from a study of T-cell reconstitution after alpha-beta-depleted transplantation in children (dated by TCRdb to 2015 to 2016). In the study overall: Using TCR repertoire profiling, the study followed T-cell immune reconstitution in a quantitative way in children after TCRalphabeta/CD19-depleted allogeneic hematopoietic cell transplantation.

Library prep was done by PCR. The listed sequencing device is Illumina HiSeq 2500. TCR library preparation used molecular barcoding, with unique molecular identifiers applied to normalize quantification of the TCRbeta repertoire. Starting from the raw public reads, TCRdb applied fastp trimming at Q25, assembled clones with MiXCR and retained in-frame beta chains. Under each unique CDR3 protein, matching rows form one entry showing the most common genes and DNA. Within this sample are a few hundred thousand distinct CDR3 sequences, with around 16% of them counted one time only. The ten largest clones take up around 3.3% of the sample. V is cut by 8 bases and J by 8 bases, and the space between the germline ends is 18 bases. Based on the germline V gene, the CDR1 and CDR2 sequences are MNHNS and SASEGT. Including the terminal cysteine and phenylalanine, the CDR3 comprises 14 residues. The kept DNA is CDR3 alone, 42 bases in frame from the first base.

The sequence was obtained from a human donor who donated a stem cell graft to a child with acute lymphoblastic leukemia. The sequenced sample was PBMCs from the stem cell graft donor, obtained from the stem cell graft. The chain was built from TRBV6-1 and TRBJ1-4; a tentative D call is TRBD1 (6 bases match). This receptor has the CDR3 CASARGGAEEKLFF. The DNA is as follows: TGTGCCAGCGCCCGGGGGGGGGCTGAAGAAAAACTGTTTTTT.